This T cell receptor beta chain is drawn from a study of shared clonotypes between healthy human individuals. Looked up from germline, CDR1 is MGHRA and CDR2 is YSYEKL. There are 15 residues in the CDR3. The V gene lost 1 base and the J gene lost 3 bases, with 12 bases spanning the gap. The assay was immunoSEQ multiplex PCR, and TCRdb's table has in-frame clones only and misses some. The sample holds 1,500,000 or so clones; around 97% are singletons and the top ten take about 1%. This TCR came from a man aged 30 to 39 in good health. This rearrangement joins TRBV4-1 to TRBJ1-2, with D tentatively TRBD1 (5 bases). The sample consisted of naive CD4+ T cells sorted from blood. Stated subset: CD45RA+ positively selected. Written as DNA, the CDR3 is TGCGCCAGCAGCCAAGGAGAGGGGACGGACTATGGCTACACCTTC. Translated, it gives CASSQGEGTDYGYTF.